The 9 T cell receptor beta chains below come from one sample, sequenced in a study of blood T cell repertoires in COVID-19. Generated by immunoSEQ multiplex PCR, the TCRdb table keeps only in-frame clones and is missing some. This sample has about 140,000 clones, with roughly 86% found just once. Sequencing input: peripheral blood. Source of these receptors: a middle-aged man with active or convalescent COVID-19.

This clone was picked up one time. J is TRBJ2-1 and V is TRBV6-1; D is unresolved. Germline CDR1 MNHNS, CDR2 SASEGT. The CDR3 spans 11 residues. Deletions cut 0 bases from V and 8 bases from J, with 2 bases between. The CDR3, as DNA: TGTGCCAGCAGTGAAGCCTATGAGCAGTTCTTC. Protein product: CASSEAYEQFF.

The rearrangement links TRBV19 to TRBJ1-1; 9 nucleotides align to TRBD1. Looked up from germline, CDR1 is LNHDA and CDR2 is SQIVND (reference sequence). The CDR3 covers 16 residues. The V segment lost 7 bases and the J segment 3 bases; nucleotides outside the gene matches: 12. The CDR3 bases are TGTGCCAGTAAACAGGGGGCCCCTCCGGGTGACACTGAAGCTTTCTTT. Translating gives CASKQGAPPGDTEAFF.

Concerning this clone itself: This specimen includes other DNA sequences encoding the same CDR3. The chain joins TRBV28 to TRBJ1-1; D gene uncertain. The CDR3 runs 13 residues. Germline CDR1 MDHEN, CDR2 SYDVKM. V was shortened by 3 bases and J by 2 bases, with 7 bases between the two germline ends. CDR3 coding DNA: TGTGCCAGCAGTTTCCGGGGAAACACTGAAGCTTTCTTT. Translating it yields CASSFRGNTEAFF.

The chain employs TRBV18 and TRBJ1-2, with 12 bases fitting TRBD1. J lost 8 bases, V lost 2 bases, and 6 bases had no gene match. This CDR3 contains 15 residues. The germline gives CDR1 KGHSH, CDR2 LQKENI. In DNA, the CDR3 is TGTGCCAGCTCACCATCGGGACAGGGGGCAAAAGGCTACACCTTC. This gives the protein CASSPSGQGAKGYTF. Drawing the rest from reference TRBV18 and TRBJ1-2, the complete variable domain is NAGVMQNPRHLVRRRGQEARLRCSPMKGHSHVYWYRQLPEEGLKFMVYLQKENIIDESGMPKERFSAEFPKEGPSILRIQQVVRGDSAAYFCASSPSGQGAKGYTFGSGTRLTVV.

The sample holds one count of this clone. The chain carries TRBV12-3 or TRBV12-4 and TRBJ2-1, with D perhaps matching TRBD1 (5 bases). V lost 2 bases to trimming and J lost 5 bases, with 7 bases between them. The CDR3 spans 13 residues. The CDR3 sequence is CASSLRQHNEQFF. The CDR3, as DNA: TGTGCCAGCAGTTTAAGACAGCACAATGAGCAGTTCTTC.

The chain employs TRBV6-6 and TRBJ2-7, with TRBD1 matching 7 bases. V shed 6 bases and J 5 bases; nucleotides not matched to a gene: 13. Germline V gene lookup returns CDR1 MNHNY and CDR2 SVGAGI (reference sequence). The CDR3 has 15 amino acids. CDR3 region: CASRFNPGQSHEQYF. The CDR3 nucleotides read TGTGCCAGCAGATTCAACCCGGGACAGTCACACGAGCAGTACTTC.

The V call is TRBV2, the J call TRBJ2-2; possibly TRBD2 for D (5 bases). V was pared by 8 bases and J by 4 bases, with 11 bases between. CDR3 size: 13 residues. Germline lookup yields CDR1 SNHLY and CDR2 FYNNEI. CDR3 region: CASGRESTGELFF. In DNA, the CDR3 is TGTGCCAGCGGCCGGGAATCCACCGGGGAGCTGTTTTTT.

The chain couples TRBV19 to TRBJ1-1; D remains ambiguous. Germline CDR1 LNHDA, CDR2 SQIVND (reference sequence). V lost 5 bases and J 1 base, leaving 5 bases between the germline ends. CDR3 size: 12 residues. CDR3 in amino acids: CASSQWNTEAFF. DNA of the CDR3: TGTGCCAGTAGTCAGTGGAACACTGAAGCTTTCTTT.

The genes are TRBV29-1 and TRBJ2-2; 11 positions agree with TRBD1. The trim removed 6 bases at V and 4 bases at J, leaving 7 bases unmatched. Germline values: CDR1 SQVTM, CDR2 ANQGSEA. The CDR3 is 15 amino acids. The CDR3 DNA reads TGCAGCGTCCGCATGGGGACAGGGGGCACCGGGGAGCTGTTTTTT. It is translated as CSVRMGTGGTGELFF.